This T cell receptor (beta chain) was sequenced for a study of shared clonotypes between healthy human individuals. Study-wide results and caveats: Generally, estimated richness proved larger in naive subsets than it did in memory subsets.

Produced via immunoSEQ multiplex PCR; TCRdb's table is partial and in-frame only. The sample records approximately 2.4 million clones, about 94% being singletons. Trimming removed 8 bases from V and 2 bases from J; junction bases left unmatched: 9. CDR3 length: 15 amino acids. Per the germline V gene, CDR1 is MDHEN and CDR2 is SYDVKM. Comments on this clone: The antigen is unknown.

This chain links TRBV28 with TRBJ2-3, with TRBD2 matching 8 bases. The receptor was isolated from a man aged 18 to 35 in good health. The sample taken for sequencing was naive CD4+ T cells sorted from blood. Subset in this sample: CD45RA+ positively selected. CDR3 nucleotides: TGTGCCAGCGGAGAAGCGGGGGTAACCACAGATACGCAGTATTTT. The encoded protein is CASGEAGVTTDTQYF.